This entry features one T cell receptor beta chain sequence. The data were obtained in a study of beta chain features in type 1 diabetes. Study-wide background: Sorted cells numbering over 95,000,000 were examined across all samples.

V shed 7 bases and J shed 0 bases, with 10 bases lying between them. CDR3 length: 13 amino acids. Germline V gene data show CDR1 as MNHEY and CDR2 as SMNVEV (reference sequence). cDNA synthesis used the whole RNA isolate, giving expressed TCRB sequences. Several million reads on average were seen across naive, central memory and regulatory T cell samples. Clones were sequenced by immunoSEQ multiplex PCR, and TCRdb holds only the in-frame ones, with some missing. The profile shows hundreds of thousands of clones, about 15% of them singletons. Via the markers CD45RO/CCR7/CD25/CD127/CD95/CD27, stem cell-like memory, regulatory, central memory and naive CD4+ cells were sorted.

The TCR originated in a man younger than 40 in good health. The sample consisted of central memory CD4+ T cells from blood. V and J are TRBV27 and TRBJ2-7; D perhaps matches TRBD2 (6 bases). The CDR3 is CASMGGSSYEQYF. Here the CDR3 DNA reads TGTGCCAGCATGGGGGGAAGCTCCTACGAGCAGTACTTC.